This T cell receptor (beta chain) was profiled in a study of radiation and T cells in renal cell carcinoma. CDR3 length: 22 amino acids. Trimming pared 0 bases from V and 4 bases from J, leaving 32 bases between. CDR1 and CDR2 (germline): WNHNN, SYGVQD (reference sequence). Method: immunoSEQ multiplex PCR; TCRdb's copy keeps in-frame clones and lacks some. The data show about 60,000 clones, roughly four fifths seen once. Time point described: blood 2 weeks post-SBRT. Specified treatment: 15 Gy SBRT to primary tumor, nephrectomy 4 weeks later. This renal cell carcinoma was of the clear cell type. The clonotype comes from a man in his fifties or sixties with renal cell carcinoma. This specimen was blood, taken from a patient whose treatment included radiotherapy and nephrectomy. The genes are TRBV10-1 and TRBJ2-3; TRBD2 might be the D (6 bases). CDR3 sequence: CASSESIFGMRGERHGADTQYF. The CDR3 DNA follows: TGCGCCAGCAGTGAGTCGATTTTCGGGATGCGGGGTGAGAGACATGGCGCAGATACGCAGTATTTT.